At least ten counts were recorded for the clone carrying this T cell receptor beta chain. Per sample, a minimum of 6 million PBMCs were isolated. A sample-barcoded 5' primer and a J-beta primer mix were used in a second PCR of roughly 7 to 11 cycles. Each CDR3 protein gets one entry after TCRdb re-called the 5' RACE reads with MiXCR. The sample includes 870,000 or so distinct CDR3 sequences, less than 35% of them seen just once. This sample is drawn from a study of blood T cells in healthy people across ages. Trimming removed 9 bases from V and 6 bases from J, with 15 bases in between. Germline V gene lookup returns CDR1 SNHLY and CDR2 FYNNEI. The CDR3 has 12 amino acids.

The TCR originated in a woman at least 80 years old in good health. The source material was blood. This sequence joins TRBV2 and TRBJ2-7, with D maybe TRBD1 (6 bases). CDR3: CASLKSDSEQYF. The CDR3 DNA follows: TGTGCCAGTTTAAAATCGGACAGCGAGCAGTACTTC.